The 8 T cell receptor beta chains in this list originate from one sample, sequenced in a study of immune heterogeneity within non-small cell lung tumors (dated by TCRdb to 2016 to 2018). The instrument given in TCRdb is HiSeq X Ten. The TCR beta CDR3 region was amplified with a multiplex PCR system whose first round of roughly 11 cycles used 32 V-gene forward primers and 13 J-gene reverse primers. TCRdb took the public reads, trimmed them with fastp at Q25, ran MiXCR for clone calling and kept in-frame beta chains. Each record represents a unique CDR3 protein, reported with the most common genes and DNA among its rows. The table for this sample lists under 5,500 distinct CDR3 sequences; roughly 23% of them were counted only once. The ten top clones hold around 12% of the sample. Genomic DNA was extracted from bulk tumor tissue and used as the TCR template, and approximately 650 ng gDNA was amplified per sample. Multiple biopsies per primary tumor were taken during surgery, spaced as far apart as possible within the tumor mass. Patients in the study cohort, which was described as untreated, were newly diagnosed NSCLC cases going through curative surgery.

Sequencing input: lung tumor tissue. The receptors shown here come from a man aged 55 to 70 with non-small cell lung cancer.

The CDR3 sequence is CSARTSQPNQPQHF. The CDR3 region has the DNA TGCAGTGCTAGAACGTCCCAGCCGAATCAGCCCCAGCATTTT. The J gene is TRBJ1-5, the V gene TRBV20-1, with D unclear. The CDR3 totals 14 residues. The germline gives CDR1 DFQATT, CDR2 SNEGSKA (reference sequence). The V end was cut by 2 bases, the J end by 4 bases, with 12 bases between.

A remark on this clonotype: A read error may account for a junction end that differs from germline. The V and J genes are TRBV4-3 and TRBJ1-4; D remains unclear. The CDR3 is 13 residues long. Germline V lookup: CDR1 LGHNA, CDR2 YSLEER. The CDR3 DNA follows: TGCGCCAGAAGCCAAGATCGTAGGCTACAACTGTTTTTT. It specifies CARSQDRRLQLFF.

This clonotype was detected a few times. CDR3 sequence (DNA): TGTGCCAGCAGGACAGGTTGGGGCACTGAAGCTTTCTTT. Its protein product is CASRTGWGTEAFF. The chain has TRBV6-1 and TRBJ1-1; TRBD1 might be the D (6 bases). The germline V gene encodes CDR1 MNHNS and CDR2 SASEGT. V dropped 6 bases and J dropped 4 bases, with 12 bases sitting between them. This CDR3 has 13 residues.

This clonotype was counted a few times. The rearrangement joins TRBV7-2 to TRBJ1-1; 9 bases map to TRBD1. The CDR3 runs to 14 residues. Germline loops: CDR1 SGHTA, CDR2 FQGNSA. V lost 5 bases and J lost 6; bases outside the gene matches: 7. The CDR3 region is CASSHGQGTAEAFF. DNA of the CDR3: TGTGCCAGCAGCCACGGACAGGGGACGGCTGAAGCTTTCTTT.

This clonotype is large by share. The gene calls are TRBV24-1 and TRBJ2-3; D is unclear. Germline CDR1 is KGHDR and CDR2 is SFDVKD. This CDR3 region has 16 residues. The V gene lost 1 base and the J gene lost 1 base, with 11 bases spanning the gap. DNA for the CDR3: TGTGCCACCAGTGATTTATGTTCACACCGCACAGATACGCAGTATTTT. This encodes CATSDLCSHRTDTQYF.

This clonotype is categorized as medium-sized. CDR3 nucleotides: TGTGCCATCAGTGAGCCCGGGACACCCCCAGGCAATGAGCAGTTCTTC. Translated: CAISEPGTPPGNEQFF. The chain uses TRBV10-3 and TRBJ2-1; possible D gene TRBD1, 6 bases. Deletions cut 2 bases from V and 6 bases from J, with 17 bases between. The CDR3 contains 16 residues. CDR1 ENHRY and CDR2 SYGVKD come from the germline V gene.

This clonotype has only a few counts. The chain joins TRBV7-8 to TRBJ1-1; no definite D call. Per the germline V gene, CDR1 is SGHVS and CDR2 is FQNEAQ. The CDR3 runs 11 residues. The ends were cut back, 2 bases at V and 4 bases at J, with 2 bases in the middle. This chain's CDR3 is CASSLSTEAFF. CDR3 nucleotides: TGTGCCAGCAGCTTATCCACTGAAGCTTTCTTT.

This clonotype came up a few times. V gene TRBV12-3 or TRBV12-4 combines with J gene TRBJ1-2; 8 bases are shared with TRBD1. Germline trimming cut 2 bases from V and 7 bases from J; bases unmatched to any gene: 9. The CDR3 sequence is 15 residues long. The DNA of the CDR3 is TGTGCCAGCAGTTTACATTCGTCAGGGGGCCGTGGCTACACCTTC. As protein: CASSLHSSGGRGYTF.